Listed here is a single TCR beta chain. Antigen: not known. Clones were sequenced by immunoSEQ multiplex PCR, and TCRdb holds only the in-frame ones, with some missing. Of 150,000 or so clones in the sample, about 93% were seen once. The entry originates in a study of graft-versus-host responses after intestinal transplantation. Across the study: Recipients got multivisceral, liver-intestinal, or isolated intestinal transplants. Anti-thymocyte globulin induction was given to all recipients, followed by tacrolimus and steroids for around three years. Study-wide findings and caveats: Some GvH clones were seen earlier in gut or blood, suggesting intestinal origin. Within the allografts of patients who had graft-donor T cell macrochimerism, graft-versus-host to host-versus-graft clonal ratios were high.

CDR3 length: 16 amino acids. The germline CDR1 and CDR2 sequences are SGHNT and YYREEE (reference sequence). Trimming pared 0 bases from V and 1 base from J, leaving 11 bases between. The receptor was isolated from a human donor who received an intestinal transplant. The input for sequencing was unstimulated CD4+ T cells sorted from spleen or lymph node cells, taken before intestinal transplant. The J gene is TRBJ2-1, the V gene TRBV5-4, with D perhaps TRBD2 (6 bases). CDR3: CASSLAGGMSYNEQFF. DNA for the CDR3: TGTGCCAGCAGCTTGGCAGGCGGGATGTCCTACAATGAGCAGTTCTTC.